One sample yielded the 32 T cell receptor delta chains listed below, sequenced in a study of Vδ1+ human thymocytes. Study conclusions and caveats: In the thymus, TRG and TRD repertoires looked highly polyclonal with Gaussian CDR3 lengths.

Extracted RNA was reverse transcribed into cDNA. CDR3 amplicons came from multiplex PCR with pooled V-gene forward and constant-region reverse primers. TCRdb reran clone calling via CATT on the multiplex PCR reads. Of around 19,000 delta-chain clones in the sample, 7% to 8.5% were seen once. Antigens for these TCRs are unknown. Sequences were obtained from Vdelta1+ gamma-delta thymocytes from the thymus. Specified subset: FACS-sorted CD3+ TCRalphabeta- TCRVdelta1+ TCRVdelta2- thymocytes. These receptors all come from a child under two years old who had congenital heart surgery.

The rearrangement joins TRDV1 to TRDJ1; 9 bases map to TRDD2. This CDR3 region has 18 residues. CDR1 and CDR2 from the germline V gene are TSWWSYY and QGS. The ends lost 4 bases at V and 1 base at J; junction bases unmatched: 13. DNA for the CDR3: TGTGCTCTTGGGGCCCCTCCCTTCCTACTTAAGTCCACCGATAAACTCATCTTT. Translated: CALGAPPFLLKSTDKLIF.

This clone occurred a few times. The V gene is TRDV2, the J gene TRDJ1; D not certain. The CDR3 covers 17 residues. Trimming pared 0 bases from V and 0 bases from J, leaving 16 bases between. CDR1 and CDR2 from the germline V gene are GEAIGNYY and EKD. CDR3 in DNA: TGTGCCTGTGACACCGATGGCGGGTCTAAGTACACCGATAAACTCATCTTT. It is translated as CACDTDGGSKYTDKLIF.

The chain joins TRDV1 to TRDJ1; a weak D match, TRDD3 (6 bases). Trimming took off 3 bases at V and 3 bases at J, with 20 bases between the two ends. Germline CDR1 reads TSWWSYY; CDR2 reads QGS. CDR3 length: 17 amino acids. The CDR3 nucleotides are TGTGCTCTTGGGGAGACCTGCTACGGGGGAGTATCCGATAAACTCATCTTT. This translates into CALGETCYGGVSDKLIF.

In this sample, this clone turned up a few times. The gene calls are TRDV1 and TRDJ1, with 10 positions matching TRDD3. CDR1 and CDR2 from the germline V gene are TSWWSYY and QGS. The V and J ends lost 3 bases and 0 bases, in that order; junction bases with no gene match: 7. CDR3 size: 17 residues. CDR3 protein: CALGESPTGGYTDKLIF. The CDR3, as DNA: TGTGCTCTTGGGGAGTCTCCTACTGGGGGATACACCGATAAACTCATCTTT.

This chain links TRDV2 with TRDJ1; D may be TRDD2 or TRDD3 (5 bases each). V lost 5 bases to trimming and J lost 3 bases, with 36 bases between them. The CDR3 is made up of 21 amino acids. The germline V gene encodes CDR1 GEAIGNYY and CDR2 EKD. The chain's CDR3 is CACGEPPIPVAGGEMADKLIF. In nucleotides, the CDR3 is TGTGCCTGTGGAGAGCCCCCTATTCCTGTCGCGGGTGGGGAGATGGCCGATAAACTCATCTTT.

The rearrangement uses TRDV1 and TRDJ1; 12 nucleotides match TRDD3. The J gene was not available in TCRdb and was assigned here by matching the DNA to germline segments. The CDR3 length is 25 residues. J gave up 1 base and V 0 bases, and 27 bases lay outside the gene matches. CDR1 and CDR2 (germline): TSWWSYY, QGS. The CDR3 sequence is CALGELLWLGGPVLGDTVSTDKLIF. The CDR3 DNA reads TGTGCTCTTGGGGAACTATTGTGGCTTGGGGGCCCAGTACTGGGGGATACCGTGTCCACCGATAAACTCATCTTT.

V gene TRDV1 combines with J gene TRDJ1; no firm D call. The V gene lost 3 bases and the J gene lost 0 bases, with 29 bases spanning the gap. CDR3 length: 21 residues. CDR1 TSWWSYY and CDR2 QGS come from the germline V gene. The CDR3 region has the DNA TGTGCTCTTGGGGACCGTAGGGTTTACGGAGCTATGTATCCGTACACCGATAAACTCATCTTT. Protein sequence: CALGDRRVYGAMYPYTDKLIF.

The chain joins TRDV1 to TRDJ1; the match to TRDD3 covers 10 bases. The CDR3 runs 23 residues. From germline, CDR1 is TSWWSYY and CDR2 QGS. V gave up 4 bases and J gave up 1 base; unmatched junction bases: 27. CDR3 region: CALGGSPQGFPPILGDATDKLIF. CDR3 DNA: TGTGCTCTTGGGGGGTCACCACAAGGCTTCCCGCCCATACTGGGGGATGCCACCGATAAACTCATCTTT.

The rearrangement uses TRDV1 and TRDJ1, with TRDD3 matching over 13 bases. TCRdb carries no J gene annotation; the J gene was assigned here by matching the DNA with germline. This CDR3 has 22 residues. CDR1 TSWWSYY and CDR2 QGS come from the germline V gene. V lost 2 bases and J lost 2; bases outside the gene matches: 20. CDR3 protein: CALGEWTPHPYWGIRGTDKLIF. In DNA, the CDR3 is TGTGCTCTTGGGGAATGGACCCCCCACCCCTACTGGGGGATACGAGGGACCGATAAACTCATCTTT.

A few counts support this clone. The chain uses TRDV1 and TRDJ1; tentative D call: TRDD2 (6 bases). Germline V gene data show CDR1 as TSWWSYY and CDR2 as QGS. The V end was cut by 0 bases, the J end by 1 base, with 27 bases between. The CDR3 has 21 residues. The CDR3 DNA reads as TGTGCTCTTGGGGAACTTAGGCCGTCCTACGAGGAACTTGGGTGCACCGATAAACTCATCTTT. Translation: CALGELRPSYEELGCTDKLIF.

A word on this clone: The sample holds other DNA sequences that translate to the same CDR3. This chain connects TRDV1 to TRDJ1, with 8 bases fitting TRDD3. Germline loops: CDR1 TSWWSYY, CDR2 QGS. V was pared by 4 bases and J by 0 bases, with 13 bases of the junction left unmatched. This CDR3 region has 18 residues. The CDR3 reads CALGATFLLLGDTDKLIF. The CDR3 nucleotides read TGTGCTCTTGGGGCTACTTTCCTCCTACTGGGGGACACCGATAAACTCATCTTT.

This chain connects TRDV1 to TRDJ1, with TRDD3 matching 8 bases. The J gene, missing from TCRdb, was assigned here through DNA to germline matching. CDR1 and CDR2 (germline): TSWWSYY, QGS. The CDR3 totals 18 residues. V gave up 2 bases and J gave up 0 bases; unmatched junction bases: 11. CDR3 residues: CALGEEECGGSYTDKLIF. The CDR3 DNA reads TGTGCTCTTGGGGAAGAGGAATGTGGGGGATCTTACACCGATAAACTCATCTTT.

J is TRDJ1 and V is TRDV1, with 13 bases matching TRDD3. The J gene, absent from TCRdb, was called here by matching the DNA to germline. The CDR3 length is 23 residues. V was pared by 5 bases and J by 3 bases, with 27 bases of the junction left unmatched. Germline loops: CDR1 TSWWSYY, CDR2 QGS. CDR3 region: CALGKIPLPKGGYWGIRADKLIF. The CDR3 DNA reads TGTGCTCTTGGGAAGATTCCCCTTCCTAAAGGGGGGTACTGGGGGATACGCGCCGATAAACTCATCTTT.

This clone was observed a handful of times. J is TRDJ1 and V is TRDV1; 12 nucleotides match TRDD3. Germline trimming cut 0 bases from V and 4 bases from J; bases unmatched to any gene: 21. Germline V gives CDR1 TSWWSYY, CDR2 QGS. There are 22 residues in the CDR3. CDR3 sequence (DNA): TGTGCTCTTGGGGAACTATGCCCCCTCGGAGGCTGGGGGATACGCCGAATCGATAAACTCATCTTT. Encoded protein: CALGELCPLGGWGIRRIDKLIF.

This clone has just a few counts. This chain links TRDV1 with TRDJ1; TRDD3 agrees at 9 bases. The junction had 16 bases not matched to a gene; V was cut back by 2 bases and J by 0 bases. The CDR3 sequence is 20 residues long. Per the germline V gene, CDR1 is TSWWSYY and CDR2 is QGS. The CDR3: CALGEKTYPGGLPNTDKLIF. The CDR3, as DNA: TGTGCTCTTGGGGAAAAGACCTACCCTGGGGGATTGCCAAACACCGATAAACTCATCTTT.

This clone is medium-sized. The chain combines TRDV2 with TRDJ2; 8 nucleotides align to TRDD3. Germline V gives CDR1 GEAIGNYY, CDR2 EKD. The length of the CDR3 is 19 residues. V trimming: 0 bases; J trimming: 2 bases; junction bases outside the gene matches: 13. This CDR3 is CACDTSPTVPGGLTAQLFF. The CDR3 DNA is TGTGCCTGTGACACCTCACCGACAGTCCCTGGGGGATTGACAGCACAACTCTTCTTT.

The rearrangement joins TRDV1 to TRDJ1, with TRDD3 identical over 9 bases. V was pared by 2 bases and J by 0 bases, with 31 bases of the junction left unmatched. Germline CDR1 reads TSWWSYY; CDR2 reads QGS. CDR3 length equals 25 residues. CDR3 sequence: CALGETGRTTFCPALLGEDTDKLIF. Written as DNA, the CDR3 is TGTGCTCTTGGGGAAACGGGTCGAACTACTTTCTGCCCCGCCTTACTGGGGGAAGACACCGATAAACTCATCTTT.

This clone was found a few times. The rearrangement uses TRDV1 and TRDJ2, with 7 bases that match TRDD3. Germline values: CDR1 TSWWSYY, CDR2 QGS. CDR3 length equals 21 residues. The V gene end was trimmed by 3 bases and the J gene end by 0 bases; junction bases not matched to a gene: 19. The CDR3 region has the DNA TGTGCTCTTGGGGAGCTTCCCGGACTGGGGCCCTGGGACACTTTGACAGCACAACTCTTCTTT. Residues: CALGELPGLGPWDTLTAQLFF.

This clone was detected only a few times. The V gene is TRDV1, the J gene TRDJ1; D is undetermined. Germline V gene sequence: CDR1 TSWWSYY, CDR2 QGS. Between the trimmed V and J ends, which lost 0 bases and 0 bases, there was a span of 11 bases. The CDR3 covers 16 residues. This chain's CDR3 is CALGELGALYTDKLIF. The CDR3 DNA is TGTGCTCTTGGGGAACTAGGGGCCCTTTACACCGATAAACTCATCTTT.

In its sample, this clone was seen a few times. The J gene is TRDJ1, the V gene TRDV1; D not certain. The CDR3 sequence is 19 residues long. The germline V and J ends were trimmed by 2 bases and 0 bases, with 22 bases remaining between them. From germline, CDR1 is TSWWSYY and CDR2 QGS. The CDR3 nucleotides are TGTGCTCTTGGGGAATCCGGTCCTCTCACCCTTTTGTACACCGATAAACTCATCTTT. This encodes CALGESGPLTLLYTDKLIF.

The chain links TRDV1 to TRDJ1; possibly TRDD2 or TRDD3 for D (6 bases each). TCRdb records no J gene; here it was assigned by comparing the DNA to germline. The length of the CDR3 is 22 residues. Trimming took off 1 base at V and 5 bases at J, with 35 bases between the two ends. The germline gives CDR1 TSWWSYY, CDR2 QGS. This CDR3 is CALGERVSVLLLGTTPKDKLIF. The CDR3 region has the DNA TGTGCTCTTGGGGAACGCGTGTCGGTCCTACTGCTGGGGACTACCCCAAAGGATAAACTCATCTTT.

This chain connects TRDV1 to TRDJ1, with TRDD3 matching over 11 bases. CDR3 size: 20 residues. Germline assignment: CDR1 TSWWSYY and CDR2 QGS. Unmatched junction bases numbered 17, after V lost 4 bases and J lost 1 base. The CDR3 here is CALGGTTRAGGYLFTDKLIF. CDR3 coding DNA: TGTGCTCTTGGGGGGACTACGCGGGCTGGGGGATACTTGTTCACCGATAAACTCATCTTT.

This clone has more than one count but fewer than ten. The chain uses TRDV1 and TRDJ1; weak D call: TRDD3 (6 bases). The germline CDR1 and CDR2 sequences are TSWWSYY and QGS. The V end was cut by 0 bases, the J end by 0 bases, with 14 bases between. The CDR3 contains 17 residues. CDR3 DNA: TGTGCTCTTGGGGAACTACGCTGGGGATCTTACACCGATAAACTCATCTTT. Protein: CALGELRWGSYTDKLIF.

This clone came up a few times. V and J are TRDV1 and TRDJ1; TRDD3 aligns across 11 bases. The ends lost 0 bases at V and 1 base at J; junction bases unmatched: 13. CDR3 length: 20 residues. CDR1 and CDR2 (germline): TSWWSYY, QGS. The CDR3 coding sequence is TGTGCTCTTGGGGAACTAACCCGTACTGGGGGATATGGGTCCACCGATAAACTCATCTTT. The encoded protein is CALGELTRTGGYGSTDKLIF.

This chain connects TRDV1 to TRDJ1; possibly TRDD3 for D (6 bases). CDR3 length: 22 amino acids. Looked up from germline, CDR1 is TSWWSYY and CDR2 is QGS. The V end lost 0 bases, the J end lost 0 bases, and 29 bases lay between the germline ends. In DNA form, the CDR3 reads TGTGCTCTTGGGGAACTTATCGAAGGTCTTCCCCCCCTGGGGAGAAACACCGATAAACTCATCTTT. Translating gives CALGELIEGLPPLGRNTDKLIF.

A few counts support this clone. This sequence joins TRDV1 and TRDJ1; TRDD3 agrees at 8 bases. Germline-derived CDR1 and CDR2 are TSWWSYY and QGS. The length of the CDR3 is 18 residues. V dropped 1 base and J dropped 0; count of bases not matched to a gene: 10. The CDR3 coding sequence is TGTGCTCTTGGGGAACGGGCGCTGGGGGACCCGTACACCGATAAACTCATCTTT. Translation: CALGERALGDPYTDKLIF.

The chain is built from TRDV1 and TRDJ1; D may be TRDD2 (5 bases). The CDR3 covers 17 residues. Germline V gives CDR1 TSWWSYY, CDR2 QGS. V dropped 1 base and J dropped 1 base, with 16 bases sitting between them. CDR3 coding DNA: TGTGCTCTTGGGGAACCCACCCCTTCGGACCTCACCGATAAACTCATCTTT. This gives the protein CALGEPTPSDLTDKLIF.

In its sample, this clone was seen a few times. The rearrangement links TRDV1 to TRDJ1; 11 nucleotides agree with TRDD3. The germline gives CDR1 TSWWSYY, CDR2 QGS. This CDR3 contains 20 residues. V lost 3 bases and J lost 5; bases outside the gene matches: 20. The CDR3 nucleotides are TGTGCTCTTGGGGAGGCCCCCTCCTACTGGGGGATAGATCCTCTTGATAAACTCATCTTT. It encodes CALGEAPSYWGIDPLDKLIF.

The J gene is TRDJ1, the V gene TRDV1, with 10 bases that match TRDD3. From germline, CDR1 is TSWWSYY and CDR2 QGS. The V and J ends lost 2 bases and 0 bases, in that order; junction bases with no gene match: 15. The CDR3 has 20 residues. The CDR3 DNA reads as TGTGCTCTTGGGGAATCCCCGGCTCTTTGTACTGGGGGATACACCGATAAACTCATCTTT. Residues: CALGESPALCTGGYTDKLIF.

This clone was picked up a small number of times. One end of the junction fails to match germline, which may point to a read error. Other DNA sequences in the same sample also yield this CDR3. The chain is built from TRDV1 and TRDJ1, with D possibly TRDD3 on 5 matching bases. The CDR3 is 17 amino acids. The V gene's germline CDR1 is TSWWSYY and CDR2 QGS. DNA of the CDR3: TGCGCTCTTGGGGAAAAGAGGGACTGGTGGTACACCGATAAACTCATCTTT. Translated, it gives CALGEKRDWWYTDKLIF.

The chain has TRDV1 and TRDJ1; TRDD3 matches at 10 bases. The ends lost 0 bases at V and 0 bases at J; junction bases unmatched: 16. Germline assignment: CDR1 TSWWSYY and CDR2 QGS. This CDR3 has 21 amino acids. CDR3 coding DNA: TGTGCTCTTGGGGAACTTGGCCCTACCCCACTGGGGGATCTCGACACCGATAAACTCATCTTT. As protein: CALGELGPTPLGDLDTDKLIF.

Only a few counts were recorded for this clone. This chain joins TRDV1 and TRDJ1, with 11 bases that match TRDD3. Looked up from germline, CDR1 is TSWWSYY and CDR2 is QGS. The trim removed 2 bases at V and 0 bases at J, leaving 5 bases unmatched. The CDR3 spans 17 residues. CDR3 sequence: CALGEWGGGYDTDKLIF. The CDR3 DNA reads as TGTGCTCTTGGGGAATGGGGTGGGGGATACGACACCGATAAACTCATCTTT.